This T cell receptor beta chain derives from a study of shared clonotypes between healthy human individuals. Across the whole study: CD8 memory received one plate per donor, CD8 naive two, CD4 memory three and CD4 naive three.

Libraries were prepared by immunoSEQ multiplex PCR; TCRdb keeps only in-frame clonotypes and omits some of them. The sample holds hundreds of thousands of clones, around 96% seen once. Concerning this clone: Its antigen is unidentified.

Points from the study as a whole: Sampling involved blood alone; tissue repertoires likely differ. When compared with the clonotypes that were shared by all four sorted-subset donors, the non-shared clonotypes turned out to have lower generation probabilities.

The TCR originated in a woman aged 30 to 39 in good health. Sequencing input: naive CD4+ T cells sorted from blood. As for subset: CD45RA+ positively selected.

The CDR3 protein is CSVEDSGLATQYF. Written as DNA, the CDR3 is TGCAGCGTTGAGGATTCGGGACTAGCTACGCAGTATTTT. J is TRBJ2-3 and V is TRBV29-1; 9 positions match TRBD2. The junction had 6 bases not matched to a gene; V was cut back by 3 bases and J by 8 bases. Germline CDR1 and CDR2: SQVTM and ANQGSEA. This CDR3 has 13 amino acids.